This T cell receptor beta chain was profiled in a study of follicular helper T cells after annual influenza vaccination. Overall study: Some donors were sampled over the 2013-2014, 2014-2015 and 2015-2016 vaccinations. Study-wide results and caveats: Most later recoveries of Day 7 ICOS+CD38+ clones were ICOS-CD38- cTfh.

Germline loops: CDR1 MNHNS, CDR2 SASEGT. The trim removed 4 bases at V and 4 bases at J, leaving 11 bases unmatched. This CDR3 is built from 19 residues. Noted time point: 2014-2015 season, pre-vaccination. This table comes from immunoSEQ multiplex PCR, and its TCRdb copy is limited to in-frame clones, with some not included. Here the sample spans fewer than 30,000 clones, roughly 80% being singletons. Points on this clone: Its antigen remains unidentified.

The receptor was isolated from an adult who received the influenza vaccine. V usage is TRBV6-1 and J usage is TRBJ2-2, with 14 bases that match TRBD2. The source material was CXCR5+ CD38- circulating T follicular helper cells from blood, sampled on the day of influenza vaccination. Noted subset: circulating Tfh, non-naive CD4+CXCR5+PD-1+ (ICOS+CD38+ or ICOS-CD38-). Here the CDR3 reads CASSARGGLAGAGTGELFF. Here the CDR3 DNA reads TGTGCCAGCAGTGCCCGAGGGGGACTAGCGGGAGCGGGCACCGGGGAGCTGTTTTTT.